The 28 T cell receptor beta chains reported below all come from one sample, sequenced in a study of CD8 T cells in Susac syndrome. An amount of RNA that ranged from about 0.45 to 1 ug was reverse transcribed with random hexamers. TCRdb re-derived calls from the immunoSEQ multiplex PCR reads in MiXCR, one entry per CDR3 protein. The table lists 200,000 to 250,000 distinct CDR3 sequences, about 93% of them singletons. The sample taken for sequencing was CD8+ T cells from PBMCs. These receptors all come from a human donor with multiple sclerosis.

The chain links TRBV20-1 to TRBJ2-1; D perhaps matches TRBD2 (5 bases). The CDR3 sequence is 19 residues long. Germline CDR1 is DFQATT and CDR2 is SNEGSKA (reference sequence). Trimming stripped 0 bases from V and 0 bases from J, with 21 bases between. CDR3 sequence reads: CSARDGLPLALSSYNEQFF. The DNA of the CDR3 is TGCAGTGCTAGAGATGGCCTTCCTTTAGCGTTGAGCTCCTACAATGAGCAGTTCTTC.

The CDR3 region is CATSEPGRNEQFF. DNA for the CDR3: TGTGCCACCAGTGAACCGGGGCGGAATGAGCAGTTCTTC. The V and J genes are TRBV24-1 and TRBJ2-1, with D perhaps given as TRBD1 or TRBD2 (5 bases each). The CDR3 runs 13 residues. The germline V and J ends were trimmed by 4 bases and 7 bases, with 10 bases remaining between them. Germline V gene sequence: CDR1 KGHDR, CDR2 SFDVKD.

This sequence joins TRBV7-3 and TRBJ1-5; no firm D call. This CDR3 has 17 residues. Germline values: CDR1 SGHTA, CDR2 FQGTGA. The V end was cut by 0 bases, the J end by 0 bases, with 12 bases between. In nucleotides, the CDR3 is TGTGCCAGCAGCTTAACCCCGCCGGGTAATAGCAATCAGCCCCAGCATTTT. Protein product: CASSLTPPGNSNQPQHF.

Only one count was recorded for this clonotype. The chain links TRBV19 to TRBJ2-3; 9 bases align to TRBD1. V shed 1 base, J shed 6 bases, and the junction held 8 bases outside the gene matches. Germline values: CDR1 LNHDA, CDR2 SQIVND (reference sequence). This CDR3 has 16 amino acids. The CDR3 nucleotides read TGTGCCAGTAGTATAGGCACCGGGACAGGGTTCGATACGCAGTATTTT. Translating gives CASSIGTGTGFDTQYF.

This clonotype was found once. V gene TRBV4-1 combines with J gene TRBJ2-7; D ambiguous. The germline CDR1 and CDR2 sequences are MGHRA and YSYEKL. The ends were cut back, 4 bases at V and 5 bases at J, with 18 bases in the middle. This CDR3 comprises 15 residues. The CDR3 DNA sequence: TGCGCCAGCAGCCTCTCGCGGTCGCAGAGTCACGAGCAGTACTTC. This translates into CASSLSRSQSHEQYF.

CDR3 amino acids: CASSLVLGATDTQYF. CDR3 DNA sequence: TGTGCCAGCAGCTTAGTGTTAGGGGCCACAGATACGCAGTATTTT. The chain combines TRBV7-3 with TRBJ2-3; possible D gene TRBD1, 5 bases. Per the germline V gene, CDR1 is SGHTA and CDR2 is FQGTGA. The CDR3 loop spans 15 amino acids. V lost 2 bases and J 2 bases, leaving 11 bases between the germline ends.

The chain carries TRBV7-9 and TRBJ1-2; TRBD1 might be the D (6 bases). Germline CDR1 is SEHNR and CDR2 is FQNEAQ (reference sequence). V was cut by 4 bases and J by 5 bases, with 17 bases left in between. This CDR3 region has 15 residues. CDR3 nucleotides: TGTGCCAGCAGCTCCGGGGCGACAGGAGTGTATGGCTACACCTTC. Amino acids: CASSSGATGVYGYTF.

A few counts support this clonotype. The chain couples TRBV28 to TRBJ2-1; TRBD2 aligns across 7 bases. The CDR3 has 14 residues. CDR1 and CDR2 from the germline V gene are MDHEN and SYDVKM. V lost 2 bases and J lost 3; bases outside the gene matches: 1. CDR3 sequence (DNA): TGTGCCAGCAGTTTAGGCGGGGGCTACAATGAGCAGTTCTTC. This sequence encodes CASSLGGGYNEQFF.

The rearrangement uses TRBV7-9 and TRBJ1-2; tentatively, D is TRBD1 (6 bases). Germline V lookup: CDR1 SEHNR, CDR2 FQNEAQ (reference sequence). V gave up 2 bases and J gave up 1 base, with 17 bases separating them. The CDR3 sequence is 17 residues long. The CDR3 region has the DNA TGTGCCAGCAGCTTACCCCATCCCGCGGACAGTAACTATGGCTACACCTTC. Translating gives CASSLPHPADSNYGYTF. Supplemented by reference TRBV7-9 and TRBJ1-2, the full variable domain reads DTGVSQNPRHKITKRGQNVTFRCDPISEHNRLYWYRQTLGQGPEFLTYFQNEAQLEKSRLLSDRFSAERPKGSFSTLEIQRTEQGDSAMYLCASSLPHPADSNYGYTFGSGTRLTVV.

The chain couples TRBV7-9 to TRBJ1-1; D uncertain. CDR3 size: 12 residues. The germline V gene encodes CDR1 SEHNR and CDR2 FQNEAQ (reference sequence). V was pared by 4 bases and J by 5 bases, with 8 bases between. CDR3 loop: CASSSTVTEAFF. CDR3 sequence (DNA): TGTGCCAGCAGCTCGACGGTGACTGAAGCTTTCTTT.

Only a few counts were recorded for this clonotype. This chain uses TRBV9 with TRBJ2-6; D gene unclear. Germline loops: CDR1 SGDLS, CDR2 YYNGEE. CDR3 length: 16 residues. Trimming cost V 2 bases and J 0 bases, with 9 bases left between them. The CDR3 DNA reads as TGTGCCAGCAGCGTGGGCAGGTTCTCTGGGGCCAACGTCCTGACTTTC. Translated: CASSVGRFSGANVLTF.

The chain employs TRBV29-1 and TRBJ2-1, with 13 bases that match TRBD2. Germline assignment: CDR1 SQVTM and CDR2 ANQGSEA. The CDR3 has 18 amino acids. With 4 bases clipped from V and 0 bases from J, the junction kept 9 bases outside the gene matches. This CDR3 reads CSVGGGTSGVSSYNEQFF. The CDR3 nucleotides read TGCAGCGTTGGAGGGGGGACTAGCGGGGTTAGCTCCTACAATGAGCAGTTCTTC.

The rearrangement joins TRBV7-9 to TRBJ1-2; D is perhaps TRBD1 (5 bases). The CDR3 loop spans 14 amino acids. Germline CDR1 reads SEHNR; CDR2 reads FQNEAQ (reference sequence). The V end was cut by 4 bases, the J end by 4 bases, with 13 bases between. CDR3 loop: CASSSGSMIYGYTF. The CDR3, as DNA: TGTGCCAGCAGCTCAGGGTCCATGATCTATGGCTACACCTTC.

The chain couples TRBV14 to TRBJ2-5; D gene uncertain. There are 15 residues in the CDR3. Trimming pared 0 bases from V and 6 bases from J, leaving 14 bases between. CDR1 is SGHDN, CDR2 FVKESK, per germline. In nucleotides, the CDR3 is TGTGCCAGCAGCCAAGATTCGGATGCGAGGCAGACCCAGTACTTC. It codes for CASSQDSDARQTQYF.

The gene calls are TRBV30 and TRBJ2-2, with D perhaps TRBD2 (5 bases). This CDR3 is built from 14 residues. V was pared by 0 bases and J by 4 bases, with 9 bases between. From germline, CDR1 is GTSNPN and CDR2 SVGIG (reference sequence). The CDR3 region is CAWSVVGATGELFF. CDR3 nucleotides: TGTGCCTGGAGTGTAGTGGGAGCCACCGGGGAGCTGTTTTTT.

This clonotype is a singleton in its sample. This chain joins TRBV6-5 and TRBJ2-7; D possibly uses TRBD1 or TRBD2 (5 bases each). The CDR3 is made up of 15 amino acids. Germline V gene data show CDR1 as MNHEY and CDR2 as SVGAGI. Trimming pared 6 bases from V and 2 bases from J, leaving 17 bases between. CDR3 DNA sequence: TGTGCCAGCAGCCCCTACCTCCAGGGAGCCTACGAGCAGTACTTC. Translating it yields CASSPYLQGAYEQYF.

The rearrangement links TRBV9 to TRBJ2-1; D perhaps matches TRBD1 (5 bases). The CDR3 runs to 15 residues. Germline loops: CDR1 SGDLS, CDR2 YYNGEE. V lost 1 base to trimming and J lost 0 bases, with 8 bases between them. In nucleotides, the CDR3 is TGTGCCAGCAGCGTACAGGGAAGCTCCTACAATGAGCAGTTCTTC. Translation gives CASSVQGSSYNEQFF. Based on the CDR3 plus reference TRBV9 and TRBJ2-1, the full variable domain is DSGVTQTPKHLITATGQRVTLRCSPRSGDLSVYWYQQSLDQGLQFLIQYYNGEERAKGNILERFSAQQFPDLHSELNLSSLELGDSALYFCASSVQGSSYNEQFFGPGTRLTVL.

The chain recombines TRBV5-1 with TRBJ1-1, with 9 nucleotides matching TRBD1. Per the germline V gene, CDR1 is SGHRS and CDR2 is YFSETQ. The V gene end was trimmed by 5 bases and the J gene end by 1 base; junction bases not matched to a gene: 6. The CDR3 spans 15 residues. The CDR3 region has the DNA TGCGCCAGCAGGTGGACAGGGGAGGGGAACACTGAAGCTTTCTTT. It translates to CASRWTGEGNTEAFF.

V usage is TRBV19 and J usage is TRBJ2-6; D uncertain. Per germline, CDR1 LNHDA and CDR2 SQIVND (reference sequence). CDR3 length: 15 amino acids. Between the trimmed V and J ends, which lost 6 bases and 0 bases, there was a span of 9 bases. Here the CDR3 DNA reads TGTGCCAGTAGCTCCCATTACTCTGGGGCCAACGTCCTGACTTTC. Translated: CASSSHYSGANVLTF. Combining the CDR3 with reference TRBV19 and TRBJ2-6 gives the whole variable domain DGGITQSPKYLFRKEGQNVTLSCEQNLNHDAMYWYRQDPGQGLRLIYYSQIVNDFQKGDIAEGYSVSREKKESFPLTVTSAQKNPTAFYLCASSSHYSGANVLTFGAGSRLTVL.

The chain has TRBV5-1 and TRBJ2-7, with TRBD1 as a possible D gene (5 bases). This CDR3 has 12 residues. From germline, CDR1 is SGHRS and CDR2 YFSETQ. The germline V and J ends were trimmed by 4 bases and 6 bases, with 11 bases remaining between them. The CDR3 loop reads CASSLTQGEQYF. The CDR3 region has the DNA TGCGCCAGCAGCCTGACCCAGGGCGAGCAGTACTTC.

This rearrangement joins TRBV9 to TRBJ1-5; the D is unclear. Between the trimmed V and J ends, which lost 2 bases and 4 bases, there was a span of 7 bases. CDR1 and CDR2 from the germline V gene are SGDLS and YYNGEE. The CDR3 is made up of 13 amino acids. CDR3 protein: CASSVSANQPQHF. The CDR3 DNA follows: TGTGCCAGCAGCGTGTCGGCGAATCAGCCCCAGCATTTT.

The rearrangement links TRBV6-5 to TRBJ1-4; a weak D match, TRBD1 (5 bases). The CDR3 loop spans 14 amino acids. Germline CDR1 reads MNHEY; CDR2 reads SVGAGI. The V and J ends lost 5 bases and 3 bases respectively, with 10 bases between them. The CDR3 nucleotides are TGTGCCAGCAGTCAGACAGCTCCTAATGAAAAACTGTTTTTT. This sequence encodes CASSQTAPNEKLFF.

This chain links TRBV2 with TRBJ2-7, with D possibly matching TRBD1 (5 bases). The ends were cut back, 2 bases at V and 6 bases at J, with 26 bases in the middle. This CDR3 is built from 18 residues. Germline CDR1 is SNHLY and CDR2 is FYNNEI. This chain's CDR3 is CASSEQPLQGLLPAEQYF. CDR3 DNA sequence: TGTGCCAGCAGTGAACAGCCATTGCAGGGATTGCTTCCCGCCGAGCAGTACTTC.

This chain connects TRBV7-9 to TRBJ2-5; D unclear. With 8 bases removed from V and 3 bases from J, the gap between germline ends came to 13 bases. Germline V lookup: CDR1 SEHNR, CDR2 FQNEAQ (reference sequence). The CDR3 is 13 residues long. The CDR3 loop reads CASRVVEEETQYF. The DNA for the CDR3 is TGTGCCAGCCGGGTAGTAGAGGAAGAGACCCAGTACTTC.

This chain connects TRBV3-1 to TRBJ2-1; possibly TRBD1 for D (6 bases). This CDR3 is 12 amino acids long. V lost 4 bases and J lost 15, with 16 bases in between. CDR1 is LGHDT, CDR2 YNNKEL, per germline (reference sequence). CDR3 residues: CASSLEQGNRFF. The CDR3 bases are TGTGCCAGCAGCCTAGAACAGGGAAATAGGTTCTTC.

The V gene is TRBV4-2, the J gene TRBJ2-7, with 7 bases matching TRBD1. CDR3 size: 12 residues. V lost 3 bases, J lost 5 bases, and 1 base stayed unmatched. Germline-derived CDR1 and CDR2 are LGHNA and YNFKEQ. The CDR3 DNA reads as TGTGCCAGCAGCCATGACAGGGACGAGCAGTACTTC. This encodes CASSHDRDEQYF.

This sequence joins TRBV29-1 and TRBJ1-1; D not resolved. V gave up 3 bases and J gave up 0 bases, with 14 bases separating them. CDR3 length: 15 amino acids. Germline V gene data show CDR1 as SQVTM and CDR2 as ANQGSEA. CDR3 nucleotide sequence: TGCAGCGTTGACACTACTACCAACATGAACACTGAAGCTTTCTTT. Encoded protein: CSVDTTTNMNTEAFF.

V gene TRBV2 combines with J gene TRBJ2-2; TRBD1 matches 9 bases. The germline CDR1 and CDR2 sequences are SNHLY and FYNNEI. J lost 5 bases, V lost 6 bases, and 10 bases had no gene match. This CDR3 spans 16 amino acids. DNA for the CDR3: TGTGCCAGCAGAGCTTACAGGGGGCTGTTTACCGGGGAGCTGTTTTTT. Translation: CASRAYRGLFTGELFF.